This is a list of T cell receptor beta chains from one sample in a study of radiotherapy plus CTLA-4 blockade in lung cancer. Libraries were prepared by immunoSEQ multiplex PCR; TCRdb keeps only in-frame clonotypes and omits some of them. The sample has approximately 78,000 clones, roughly 78% seen once; the top ten hold 7% to 8.5%. The sample in question was peripheral blood, obtained from a patient treated with radiotherapy plus ipilimumab. The receptors derive from a human donor with non-small cell lung cancer who had a complete response to radiotherapy plus ipilimumab. The CDR3 runs from the conserved cysteine through the conserved F or W. Each record gives: V gene, J gene, D gene, clone size, CDR3 length, CDR3 DNA, CDR3 protein. The D gene is left open where the match is weak. Some rows mark clone size as missing; the rest say once, few, many or name a class of expanded clone.

V gene: TRBV6-1; J gene: TRBJ2-2; D gene: NA; clone size: NA; CDR3 length: 15; CDR3 DNA: TGTGCCAGCAGTGAAGCGTGGCAGAACACCGGGGAGCTGTTTTTT; CDR3 protein: CASSEAWQNTGELFF
V gene: TRBV19; J gene: TRBJ1-2; D gene: TRBD1; clone size: NA; CDR3 length: 15; CDR3 DNA: TGTGCCACCAAGATCGGGACAGCACCTAACTATGGCTACACCTTC; CDR3 protein: CATKIGTAPNYGYTF
V gene: TRBV11-3; J gene: TRBJ2-1; D gene: NA; clone size: NA; CDR3 length: 16; CDR3 DNA: TGTGCCAGCAGCTTAAGGGACGGGCAGACCTACAATGAGCAGTTCTTC; CDR3 protein: CASSLRDGQTYNEQFF
V gene: TRBV5-4; J gene: TRBJ2-3; D gene: NA; clone size: few; CDR3 length: 17; CDR3 DNA: TGTGCCAGCAGCTTAACTTTAAGGGGGGGGAGCACAGATACGCAGTATTTT; CDR3 protein: CASSLTLRGGSTDTQYF
V gene: TRBV6-5; J gene: TRBJ1-2; D gene: TRBD1; clone size: NA; CDR3 length: 12; CDR3 DNA: TGTGCCAGCAGCCAGGGGGCGCAAGGCTACACCTTC; CDR3 protein: CASSQGAQGYTF
V gene: TRBV4-1; J gene: TRBJ1-5; D gene: NA; clone size: NA; CDR3 length: 17; CDR3 DNA: TGCGCCAGCAGCCAGGCGCCGATCCGGGGAATCAATCAGCCCCAGCATTTT; CDR3 protein: CASSQAPIRGINQPQHF
V gene: TRBV6-1; J gene: TRBJ2-5; D gene: NA; clone size: NA; CDR3 length: 16; CDR3 DNA: TGTGCCAGCAGGGAAAAGACAGGTTCAGGCCAAGAGACCCAGTACTTC; CDR3 protein: CASREKTGSGQETQYF
V gene: TRBV7-9; J gene: TRBJ2-6; D gene: NA; clone size: NA; CDR3 length: 16; CDR3 DNA: TGTGCCAGCAGCCCCCTGGGGCGCTCTGGGGCCAACGTCCTGACTTTC; CDR3 protein: CASSPLGRSGANVLTF
V gene: TRBV5-6; J gene: TRBJ2-2; D gene: TRBD2; clone size: NA; CDR3 length: 17; CDR3 DNA: TGTGCCAGCAGCTTGGCAGGACTAGCGGCGAACACCGGGGAGCTGTTTTTT; CDR3 protein: CASSLAGLAANTGELFF
V gene: TRBV11-3; J gene: TRBJ2-5; D gene: TRBD2; clone size: NA; CDR3 length: 16; CDR3 DNA: TGTGCCAGCAGCCCCCTGGGCGGGAGGGCCTCAGAGACCCAGTACTTC; CDR3 protein: CASSPLGGRASETQYF
V gene: TRBV4-1; J gene: TRBJ1-6; D gene: NA; clone size: NA; CDR3 length: 14; CDR3 DNA: TGCGCCAGCAGCCAAGATCCCGGTAATTCACCCCTCCACTTT; CDR3 protein: CASSQDPGNSPLHF
V gene: TRBV5-6; J gene: TRBJ2-7; D gene: NA; clone size: few; CDR3 length: 15; CDR3 DNA: TGTGCCAGCAGCTTGGGGCCCCTATCCAGAGACGAGCAGTACTTC; CDR3 protein: CASSLGPLSRDEQYF
V gene: TRBV5-1; J gene: TRBJ2-1; D gene: NA; clone size: NA; CDR3 length: 14; CDR3 DNA: TGCGCCAGCAGCTTGGTATGGGGGGCCAATGAGCAGTTCTTC; CDR3 protein: CASSLVWGANEQFF
V gene: TRBV6-5; J gene: TRBJ2-7; D gene: NA; clone size: NA; CDR3 length: 14; CDR3 DNA: TGTGCCAGCAGTTCCAACCGCGTTGGGTCCGAGCAGTACTTC; CDR3 protein: CASSSNRVGSEQYF
V gene: TRBV14; J gene: TRBJ2-1; D gene: TRBD2; clone size: NA; CDR3 length: 15; CDR3 DNA: TGTGCCAGCAGCCGGGGACTAGCGGAGATTAATGAGCAGTTCTTC; CDR3 protein: CASSRGLAEINEQFF
V gene: TRBV7-9; J gene: TRBJ2-1; D gene: TRBD2; clone size: NA; CDR3 length: 16; CDR3 DNA: TGTGCCAGCAGCCCGGGACTAGCGGGAGGGGACAATGAGCAGTTCTTC; CDR3 protein: CASSPGLAGGDNEQFF
V gene: TRBV27; J gene: TRBJ2-5; D gene: NA; clone size: NA; CDR3 length: 14; CDR3 DNA: TGTGCCAGCAGACCGCTAACGGGGCAAGAGACCCAGTACTTC; CDR3 protein: CASRPLTGQETQYF
V gene: TRBV9; J gene: TRBJ1-4; D gene: TRBD1; clone size: NA; CDR3 length: 16; CDR3 DNA: TGTGCCAGCAGCGTAGCTACAGGGGCGAAGAATGAAAAACTGTTTTTT; CDR3 protein: CASSVATGAKNEKLFF
V gene: TRBV10-2; J gene: TRBJ1-5; D gene: NA; clone size: few; CDR3 length: 15; CDR3 DNA: TGCGCCAGCAGTGAGTTCGGGGGGTCAAATCAGCCCCAGCATTTT; CDR3 protein: CASSEFGGSNQPQHF
V gene: TRBV18; J gene: TRBJ2-2; D gene: TRBD1; clone size: NA; CDR3 length: 15; CDR3 DNA: TGTGCCAGCTCACCAACAGGGGGGAACACCGGGGAGCTGTTTTTT; CDR3 protein: CASSPTGGNTGELFF
V gene: TRBV5-6; J gene: TRBJ1-5; D gene: NA; clone size: NA; CDR3 length: 14; CDR3 DNA: TGTGCCAGCAGCTTGAGGGCAGACAATCAGCCCCAGCATTTT; CDR3 protein: CASSLRADNQPQHF
V gene: TRBV6-5; J gene: TRBJ2-5; D gene: TRBD1; clone size: NA; CDR3 length: 14; CDR3 DNA: TGTGCCAGCAGCTCCGACAGGGGGCGCGGGACCCAGTACTTC; CDR3 protein: CASSSDRGRGTQYF
V gene: TRBV5-1; J gene: TRBJ2-5; D gene: TRBD2; clone size: NA; CDR3 length: 18; CDR3 DNA: TGCGCCAGCAGCTCACGCCCGGGACTAGCGGGAGTAGGGCAGACCCAGTACTTC; CDR3 protein: CASSSRPGLAGVGQTQYF
V gene: TRBV21-1; J gene: TRBJ1-2; D gene: NA; clone size: NA; CDR3 length: 20; CDR3 DNA: TGTGCCAGCAGCGAAAATAGGAATGGGACGGATGAGTTAGCTAACTATGGCTACACCTTC; CDR3 protein: CASSENRNGTDELANYGYTF
V gene: TRBV7-6; J gene: TRBJ2-7; D gene: TRBD2; clone size: NA; CDR3 length: 18; CDR3 DNA: TGTGCCAGCAGCTTAGGAGGAAGAAGACTAGCGGGTGCCTACGAGCAGTACTTC; CDR3 protein: CASSLGGRRLAGAYEQYF
V gene: TRBV6-5; J gene: TRBJ2-7; D gene: NA; clone size: NA; CDR3 length: 15; CDR3 DNA: TGTGCCAGCAGAAAACCTAGAGGACAGCACTACGAGCAGTACTTC; CDR3 protein: CASRKPRGQHYEQYF
V gene: TRBV7-8; J gene: TRBJ2-5; D gene: TRBD2; clone size: NA; CDR3 length: 17; CDR3 DNA: TGTGCCAGCAGCTTAACTATAGCGGGAGGCCCTCAAGAGACCCAGTACTTC; CDR3 protein: CASSLTIAGGPQETQYF
V gene: TRBV18; J gene: TRBJ2-2; D gene: NA; clone size: NA; CDR3 length: 15; CDR3 DNA: TGTGCCAGCCCAAAGGGTTCAGGTGACACCGGGGAGCTGTTTTTT; CDR3 protein: CASPKGSGDTGELFF
V gene: TRBV6-5; J gene: TRBJ1-2; D gene: TRBD1; clone size: NA; CDR3 length: 14; CDR3 DNA: TGTGCCAGCAGTAGGACAGGAGGAAACTATGGCTACACCTTC; CDR3 protein: CASSRTGGNYGYTF
V gene: TRBV19; J gene: TRBJ1-1; D gene: NA; clone size: few; CDR3 length: 13; CDR3 DNA: TGTGCCAGTACGCGGAAAGGGGATACTGAAGCTTTCTTT; CDR3 protein: CASTRKGDTEAFF
V gene: TRBV5-1; J gene: TRBJ2-7; D gene: NA; clone size: NA; CDR3 length: 15; CDR3 DNA: TGCGCCAGCAGCCCGCTCAATCCAGGGATGCGGGAGCAGTACTTC; CDR3 protein: CASSPLNPGMREQYF
V gene: TRBV2; J gene: TRBJ2-5; D gene: NA; clone size: NA; CDR3 length: 15; CDR3 DNA: TGTGCCAGCAGTTACGGGTCATTACCGGGGGAGACCCAGTACTTC; CDR3 protein: CASSYGSLPGETQYF
V gene: TRBV2; J gene: TRBJ1-4; D gene: NA; clone size: once; CDR3 length: 15; CDR3 DNA: TGTGCCAGCAGTGAAATGGGGTCCGCTAATGAAAAACTGTTTTTT; CDR3 protein: CASSEMGSANEKLFF
V gene: TRBV2; J gene: TRBJ1-1; D gene: NA; clone size: NA; CDR3 length: 13; CDR3 DNA: TGTGCCAGCAGCGTTGGACTGAACACTGAAGCTTTCTTT; CDR3 protein: CASSVGLNTEAFF
V gene: TRBV7-2; J gene: TRBJ2-1; D gene: TRBD2; clone size: NA; CDR3 length: 14; CDR3 DNA: TGTGCCAGCAGCTTAGTTAGCGGGGCGAATGAGCAGTTCTTC; CDR3 protein: CASSLVSGANEQFF
V gene: TRBV6-4; J gene: TRBJ2-1; D gene: TRBD1; clone size: NA; CDR3 length: 15; CDR3 DNA: TGTGCCAGCAGTTCGGGACAGGGACCTTACAATGAGCAGTTCTTC; CDR3 protein: CASSSGQGPYNEQFF
V gene: TRBV7-2; J gene: TRBJ1-4; D gene: NA; clone size: NA; CDR3 length: 14; CDR3 DNA: TGTGCCAGCACCCCGGGCAGGAGGAATGAAAAACTGTTTTTT; CDR3 protein: CASTPGRRNEKLFF